This TCR beta chain was documented in a study of shared clonotypes between healthy human individuals. Study-wide results and caveats: Naive CD4 clonotypes overlapped across a handful of donors at roughly 5%.

Germline V gene sequence: CDR1 MRHNA, CDR2 SNTAGT. CDR3 length: 15 residues. V lost 0 bases, J lost 5 bases, and 14 bases lay in between. A remark on this clone: The antigen remains undetermined.

Samples underwent the assay at deep level. TCRdb's copy holds only in-frame clones and misses some; the assay was immunoSEQ multiplex PCR. Of around 2.1 million clones in the sample, nearly 97% were seen once. HIV-negative, healthy adults without recent acute infections or vaccinations were the donors. The receptor was derived from a man in his late teens or twenties in good health. The rearrangement uses TRBV6-4 and TRBJ2-7; perhaps TRBD1 as D (6 bases). The sample taken for sequencing was naive CD4+ T cells sorted from blood. Regarding subset: CD45RA+ positively selected. The CDR3 here is CASSDSPVGGNEQYF. The CDR3 DNA follows: TGTGCCAGCAGTGACTCCCCAGTAGGGGGTAACGAGCAGTACTTC.